This T cell receptor (beta chain) was retrieved from a study of spatial heterogeneity in lung cancer. In the study overall: Among detected sequences, beta-chain ones consistently exceeded alpha-chain ones in number. Combinations of a unique TCR and a UMI were tallied in raw reads, and on average each appeared more than ten times.

This clonotype has a count of ten or more. Its specificity is not known. Because this beta chain is a stray read in a library intended to capture alpha chains, its abundance should not be given much weight. TCRdb re-called the 5' RACE reads with MiXCR, one entry per CDR3 protein. The repertoire holds 10,000 to 15,000 distinct CDR3 sequences, with about 3.9% as singletons. This CDR3 has 14 amino acids. Germline-derived CDR1 and CDR2 are MNHEY and SVGAGI. V was clipped by 4 bases and J by 7 bases, with 14 bases between them. Findings and caveats of the study: The study found ubiquitous expanded tumor TCRs in blood more at resection than follow-up.

Time point reported: sample taken at primary tumor resection. Sequencing covered unsorted whole RNA taken from tumor, nontumor lung or frozen PBMC. The donor population consisted of 72 patients with untreated, early-stage non-small cell lung cancer. The chain carries TRBV6-5 and TRBJ2-4; D not resolved. The sequence derives from a male donor with early-stage non-small cell lung cancer. The starting material was PBMCs, obtained at surgery. CDR3 protein: CASSLSSLSNIQYF. The CDR3 region has the DNA TGTGCCAGCAGTTTGTCTTCCCTAAGTAACATTCAGTACTTC.